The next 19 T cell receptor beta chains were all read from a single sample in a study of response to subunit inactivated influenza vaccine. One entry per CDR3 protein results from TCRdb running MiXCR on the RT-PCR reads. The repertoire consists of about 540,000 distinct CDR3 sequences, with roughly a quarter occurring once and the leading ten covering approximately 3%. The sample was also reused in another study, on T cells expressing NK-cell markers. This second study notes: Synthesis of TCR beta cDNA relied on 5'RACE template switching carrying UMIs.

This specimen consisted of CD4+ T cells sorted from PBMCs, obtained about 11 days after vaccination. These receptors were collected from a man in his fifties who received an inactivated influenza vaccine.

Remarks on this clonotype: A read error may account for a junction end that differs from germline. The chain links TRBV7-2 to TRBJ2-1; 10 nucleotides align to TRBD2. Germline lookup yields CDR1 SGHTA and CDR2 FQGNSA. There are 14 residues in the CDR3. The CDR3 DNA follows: TGTGCCAGCAGCCTAGCGGGGGAGGGATATGAGCAGTTCTTC. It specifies CASSLAGEGYEQFF. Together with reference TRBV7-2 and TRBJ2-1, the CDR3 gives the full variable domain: GAGVSQSPSNKVTEKGKDVELRCDPISGHTALYWYRQSLGQGLEFLIYFQGNSAPDKSGLPSDRFSAERTGGSVSTLTIQRTQQEDSAVYLCASSLAGEGYEQFFGPGTRLTVL.

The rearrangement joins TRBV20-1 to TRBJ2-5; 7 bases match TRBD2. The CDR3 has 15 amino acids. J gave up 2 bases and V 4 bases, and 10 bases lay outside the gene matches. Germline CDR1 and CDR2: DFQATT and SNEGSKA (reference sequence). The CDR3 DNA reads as TGCAGTGCTAACGATCCCAGCGGGGCACAAGAGACCCAGTACTTC. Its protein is CSANDPSGAQETQYF.

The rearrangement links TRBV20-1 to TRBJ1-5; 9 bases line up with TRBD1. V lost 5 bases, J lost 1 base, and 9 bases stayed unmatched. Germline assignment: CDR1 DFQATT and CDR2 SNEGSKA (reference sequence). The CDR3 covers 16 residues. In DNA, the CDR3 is TGCAGTGCTCCACGGGGACAGGGCGGAAGCAATCAGCCCCAGCATTTT. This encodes CSAPRGQGGSNQPQHF.

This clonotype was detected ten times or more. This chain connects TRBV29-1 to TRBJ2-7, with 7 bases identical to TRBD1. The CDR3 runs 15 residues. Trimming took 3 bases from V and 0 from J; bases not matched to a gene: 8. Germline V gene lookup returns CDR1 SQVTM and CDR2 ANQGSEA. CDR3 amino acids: CSVEGDSLSSYEQYF. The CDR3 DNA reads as TGCAGCGTTGAGGGGGACAGCTTAAGCTCCTACGAGCAGTACTTC.

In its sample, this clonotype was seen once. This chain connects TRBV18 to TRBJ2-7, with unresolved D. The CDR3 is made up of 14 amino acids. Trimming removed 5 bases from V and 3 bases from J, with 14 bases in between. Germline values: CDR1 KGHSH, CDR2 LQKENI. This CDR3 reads CASSADNPYYEQYF. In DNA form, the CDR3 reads TGTGCCAGCTCAGCTGACAACCCGTACTACGAGCAGTACTTC. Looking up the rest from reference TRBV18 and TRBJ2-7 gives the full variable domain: NAGVMQNPRHLVRRRGQEARLRCSPMKGHSHVYWYRQLPEEGLKFMVYLQKENIIDESGMPKERFSAEFPKEGPSILRIQQVVRGDSAAYFCASSADNPYYEQYFGPGTRLTVT.

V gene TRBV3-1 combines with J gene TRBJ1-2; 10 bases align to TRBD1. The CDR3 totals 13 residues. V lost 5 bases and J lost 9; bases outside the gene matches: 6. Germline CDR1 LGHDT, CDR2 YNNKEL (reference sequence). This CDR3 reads CASSSRTGGSYTF. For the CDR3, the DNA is TGTGCCAGCAGCTCCCGGACAGGGGGTAGCTACACCTTC.

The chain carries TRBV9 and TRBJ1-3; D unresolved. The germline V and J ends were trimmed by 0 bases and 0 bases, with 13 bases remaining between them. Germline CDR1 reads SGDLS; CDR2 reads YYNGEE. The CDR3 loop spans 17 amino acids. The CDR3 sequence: CASSVAPVASSGNTIYF. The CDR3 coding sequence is TGTGCCAGCAGCGTAGCTCCCGTGGCGAGCTCTGGAAACACCATATATTTT.

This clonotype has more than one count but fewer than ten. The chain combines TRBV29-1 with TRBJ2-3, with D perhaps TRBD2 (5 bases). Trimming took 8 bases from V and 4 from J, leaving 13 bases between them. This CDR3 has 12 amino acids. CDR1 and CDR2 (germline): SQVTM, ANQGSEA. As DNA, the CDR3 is TGCAGCCCTCAAGTGGGAGCAGATACGCAGTATTTT. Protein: CSPQVGADTQYF.

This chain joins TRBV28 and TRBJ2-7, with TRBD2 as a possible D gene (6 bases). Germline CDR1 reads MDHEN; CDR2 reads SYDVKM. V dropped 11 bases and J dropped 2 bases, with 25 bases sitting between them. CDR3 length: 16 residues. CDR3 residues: CAGWRVAEKFPYEQYF. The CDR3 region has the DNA TGTGCCGGTTGGCGAGTAGCGGAAAAGTTTCCCTACGAGCAGTACTTC.

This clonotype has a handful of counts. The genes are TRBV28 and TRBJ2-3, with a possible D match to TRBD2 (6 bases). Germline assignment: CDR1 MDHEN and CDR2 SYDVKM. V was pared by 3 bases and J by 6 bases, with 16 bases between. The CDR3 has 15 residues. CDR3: CASSFGGASGDTQYF. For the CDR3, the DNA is TGTGCCAGCAGTTTCGGCGGGGCTAGTGGGGATACGCAGTATTTT.

The CDR3 bases are TGTGCCAGCGGAAGGGCCGCGGGTACGACAGGCGGTTCACCCCTCCACTTT. Residues: CASGRAAGTTGGSPLHF. The V call is TRBV6-1, the J call TRBJ1-6, with D perhaps matching TRBD1 (6 bases). This CDR3 is built from 17 residues. Trimming took 8 bases from V and 9 from J, leaving 26 bases between them. Germline loops: CDR1 MNHNS, CDR2 SASEGT.

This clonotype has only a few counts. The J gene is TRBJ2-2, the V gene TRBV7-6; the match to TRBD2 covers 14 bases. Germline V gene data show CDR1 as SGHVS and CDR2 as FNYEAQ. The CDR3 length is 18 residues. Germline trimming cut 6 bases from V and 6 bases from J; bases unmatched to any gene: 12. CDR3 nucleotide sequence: TGTGCCAGCAGTAGAACCGGGACTAGCGGGAGAAACGCCGGGGAGCTGTTTTTT. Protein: CASSRTGTSGRNAGELFF.

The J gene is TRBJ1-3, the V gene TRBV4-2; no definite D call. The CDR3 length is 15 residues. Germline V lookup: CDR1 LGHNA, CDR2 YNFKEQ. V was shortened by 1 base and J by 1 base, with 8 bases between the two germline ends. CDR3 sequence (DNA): TGTGCCAGCAGCCAAGGCGCGGGATCTGGAAACACCATATATTTT. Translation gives CASSQGAGSGNTIYF.

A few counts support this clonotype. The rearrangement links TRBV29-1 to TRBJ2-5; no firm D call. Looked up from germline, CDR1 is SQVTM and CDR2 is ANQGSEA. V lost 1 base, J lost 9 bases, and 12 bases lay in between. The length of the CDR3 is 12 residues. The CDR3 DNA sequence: TGCAGCGTTGAAGCCCAGCGTGAGGCCCAGTACTTC. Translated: CSVEAQREAQYF.

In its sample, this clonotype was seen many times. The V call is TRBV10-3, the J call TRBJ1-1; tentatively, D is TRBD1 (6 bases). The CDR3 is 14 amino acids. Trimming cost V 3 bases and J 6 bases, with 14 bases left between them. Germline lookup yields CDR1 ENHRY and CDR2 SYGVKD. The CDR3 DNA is TGTGCCATCAGTGACCCGACAGGACCACCTGAAGCTTTCTTT. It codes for CAISDPTGPPEAFF.

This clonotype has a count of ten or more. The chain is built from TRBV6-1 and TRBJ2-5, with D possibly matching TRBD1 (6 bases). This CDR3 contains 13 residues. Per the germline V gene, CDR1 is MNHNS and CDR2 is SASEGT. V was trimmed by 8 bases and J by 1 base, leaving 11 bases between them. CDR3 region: CASSRTVQETQYF. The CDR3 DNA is TGTGCCAGCTCCAGGACAGTCCAAGAGACCCAGTACTTC.

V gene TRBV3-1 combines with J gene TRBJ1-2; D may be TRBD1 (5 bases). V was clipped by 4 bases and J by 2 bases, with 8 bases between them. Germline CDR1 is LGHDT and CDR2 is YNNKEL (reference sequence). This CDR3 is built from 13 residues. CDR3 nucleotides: TGTGCCAGCAGCCGAGAGGGGAACTATGGCTACACCTTC. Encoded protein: CASSREGNYGYTF.

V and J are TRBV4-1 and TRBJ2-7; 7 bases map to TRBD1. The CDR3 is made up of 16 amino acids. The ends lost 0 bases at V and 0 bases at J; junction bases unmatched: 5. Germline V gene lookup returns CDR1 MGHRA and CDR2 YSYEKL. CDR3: CASSQDFGTASYEQYF. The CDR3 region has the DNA TGCGCCAGCAGCCAAGATTTTGGGACAGCCTCCTACGAGCAGTACTTC.

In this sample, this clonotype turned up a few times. The CDR3 DNA reads as TGTGCCACCAGTGAAGCCTCAGGGGGCTCCTACAATGAGCAGTTCTTC. This translates into CATSEASGGSYNEQFF. The genes are TRBV24-1 and TRBJ2-1; 7 nucleotides match TRBD1. After removal of 4 bases from V and 0 bases from J, the junction contained 5 bases not matched to a gene. Germline CDR1 and CDR2: KGHDR and SFDVKD. CDR3 size: 16 residues.